One and the same sample provided the 6 T cell receptor beta chains below, sequenced in a study of shared clonotypes between healthy human individuals. Libraries were prepared by immunoSEQ multiplex PCR; TCRdb keeps only in-frame clonotypes and omits some of them. The data hold 95,000 to 120,000 clones, with more than 65% observed a single time. Sample: memory CD8+ T cells sorted from blood. Noted subset: CD45RO+ cells pooled with CCR7-negative TemRA cells. These receptors were taken from a woman younger than 45 in good health.

Details on this clone: A junction end diverges from the germline sequence, so it may reflect a read error. The same CDR3 can be traced to other DNA sequences in this sample. This sequence joins TRBV5-1 and TRBJ2-7; D unclear. CDR1 and CDR2 from the germline V gene are SGHRS and YFSETQ. This CDR3 region has 13 residues. As DNA, the CDR3 is TGCGCCAGCAGCTCAAGGAAGGTCTACGAGCAGTACTTT. Translation: CASSSRKVYEQYF.

This chain connects TRBV19 to TRBJ2-7, with 12 positions matching TRBD2. CDR3 size: 16 residues. Unmatched junction bases numbered 8, after V lost 4 bases and J lost 4 bases. Germline assignment: CDR1 LNHDA and CDR2 SQIVND (reference sequence). The CDR3 region is CASSRILAGGRYEQYF. CDR3 DNA sequence: TGTGCCAGTAGTAGGATCCTAGCGGGAGGGCGATACGAGCAGTACTTC.

The chain links TRBV5-1 to TRBJ2-1; D is perhaps TRBD1 (6 bases). V shed 4 bases and J shed 1 base, with 15 bases lying between them. The length of the CDR3 is 16 residues. Germline CDR1 and CDR2: SGHRS and YFSETQ. The CDR3 sequence: CASSTWGLASYNEQFF. The CDR3 DNA reads TGCGCCAGCAGCACCTGGGGGCTGGCTTCCTACAATGAGCAGTTCTTC.

The chain joins TRBV7-9 to TRBJ2-2; TRBD1 is a possible D gene (6 bases). In germline, CDR1 is SEHNR, CDR2 FQNEAQ (reference sequence). The CDR3 spans 14 residues. V was clipped by 2 bases and J by 7 bases, with 11 bases between them. Here the CDR3 reads CASSLRQEIGELFF. DNA for the CDR3: TGTGCCAGCAGCTTACGACAGGAGATCGGGGAGCTGTTTTTT.

The chain carries TRBV5-3 and TRBJ2-7; TRBD2 is a possible D gene (5 bases). TRBV5-3 is an open reading frame, and its role is uncertain. Trimming removed 8 bases at V and 6 bases at J, with 24 bases between. The CDR3 is made up of 15 amino acids. CDR3 protein: CASSLRWVRGSEQYF. The CDR3 region has the DNA TGTGCCAGCAGCCTGCGGTGGGTACGAGGGAGCGAGCAGTACTTC.

This chain joins TRBV6-6 and TRBJ2-3, with D perhaps matching TRBD1 or TRBD2 (5 bases each). V dropped 6 bases and J dropped 1 base, with 11 bases sitting between them. CDR1 MNHNY and CDR2 SVGAGI come from the germline V gene (reference sequence). The CDR3 runs to 14 residues. Here the CDR3 reads CASSRLGGTDTQYF. As DNA, the CDR3 is TGTGCCAGCAGCCGACTGGGGGGCACAGATACGCAGTATTTT.